This T cell receptor beta chain was identified in a study of spatial heterogeneity in lung cancer. A single count supports this clonotype. This may be a read error: a much more frequent sequence differs by one nucleotide. The sample's time point: sample taken at primary tumor resection. Without sorting, whole RNA was sequenced from tumor, nontumor lung or frozen PBMC. From the 5' RACE reads, TCRdb called clonotypes with MiXCR, one entry per CDR3 protein. The sample consists of around 75,000 distinct CDR3 sequences, 10% to 15% of them appearing once. Germline V lookup: CDR1 KGHDR, CDR2 SFDVKD. The length of the CDR3 is 13 residues. V was clipped by 8 bases and J by 3 bases, with 9 bases between them.

The sequences come from PBMCs, collected at surgery. The receptor was isolated from a male donor with early-stage non-small cell lung cancer. The J gene is TRBJ1-4, the V gene TRBV24-1; no clear D gene. Here the CDR3 DNA reads TGTGCCACCAATCGGCAGCCTAATGAAAAACTGTTTTTT. Translation gives CATNRQPNEKLFF.